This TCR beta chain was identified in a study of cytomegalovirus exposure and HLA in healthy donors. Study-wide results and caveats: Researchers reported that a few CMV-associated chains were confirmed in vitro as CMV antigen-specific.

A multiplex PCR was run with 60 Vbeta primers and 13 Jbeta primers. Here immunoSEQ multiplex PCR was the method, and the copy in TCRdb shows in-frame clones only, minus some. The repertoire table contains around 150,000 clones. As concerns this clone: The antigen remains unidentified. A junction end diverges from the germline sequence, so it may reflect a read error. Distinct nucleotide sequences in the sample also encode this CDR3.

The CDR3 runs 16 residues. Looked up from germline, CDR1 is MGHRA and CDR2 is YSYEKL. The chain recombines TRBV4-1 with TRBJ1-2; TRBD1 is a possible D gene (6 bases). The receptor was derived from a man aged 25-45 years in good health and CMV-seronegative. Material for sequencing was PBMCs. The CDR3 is CASSLTRDTNNYGYTF. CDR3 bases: TGTGCCAGCTCTTTAACCCGGGACACTAATAACTATGGCTACACCTTC.